This TCR beta chain emerged from a study of blood T cell repertoires in COVID-19. Study-level background: The cDNA or gDNA used as material had been derived from T cells, B-cell-depleted T cells, or PBMCs.

Trimming took 7 bases from V and 0 from J, leaving 9 bases between them. The CDR3 runs 13 residues. Per the germline V gene, CDR1 is LNHDA and CDR2 is SQIVND (reference sequence). Donors were grouped by their self-reported clinical history. All recovered Cohort 3 donors got two negative PCRs, got clearance, or saw symptom resolution. Original methodology: Amplification with reference gene primers provided the estimates of nucleated cell counts. Using immunoSEQ multiplex PCR, the repertoire was profiled, and TCRdb retains in-frame clones only, with some absent. The DNA was the basis for D and trimming; V, J and clone size are from that table. Of 140,000 to 150,000 clones in the sample, around four fifths were seen once.

The specimen sequenced was PBMCs or T cells enriched from blood (not recorded which). The rearrangement joins TRBV19 to TRBJ1-2, with D perhaps matching TRBD1 (6 bases). This TCR derives from a woman aged 40 to 55 who had recovered from COVID-19. CDR3 in amino acids: CASIGGPNYGYTF. CDR3 DNA: TGTGCCAGTATCGGGGGGCCTAACTATGGCTACACCTTC. The entire variable domain, with the rest obtained from reference TRBV19 and TRBJ1-2, is as follows: DGGITQSPKYLFRKEGQNVTLSCEQNLNHDAMYWYRQDPGQGLRLIYYSQIVNDFQKGDIAEGYSVSREKKESFPLTVTSAQKNPTAFYLCASIGGPNYGYTFGSGTRLTVV.